One and the same sample provided the 25 T cell receptor beta chains below, sequenced in a study of T-cell memory formation after mild COVID-19. TCRdb reprocessed the 5' RACE reads via MiXCR and lists one record per CDR3 protein. The sample has hundreds of thousands of distinct CDR3 sequences; roughly 20% are singletons. Specimen: PBMCs or a T cell subset sorted from them (not recorded which). These receptors came from an adult woman who had mild COVID-19 (a few samples of this study predate the infection). Cell type and time point are not known.

The J gene is TRBJ2-3, the V gene TRBV12-3 or TRBV12-4; D is undetermined. Trimming left V 2 bases short and J 3 bases short, with 12 bases between. This CDR3 has 15 amino acids. The CDR3 sequence is CASSLMGMGTDTQYF. In DNA form, the CDR3 reads TGTGCCAGCAGTTTAATGGGAATGGGAACAGATACGCAGTATTTT.

V gene TRBV24-1 combines with J gene TRBJ2-4; the D gene is possibly TRBD1 (6 bases). CDR1 is KGHDR, CDR2 SFDVKD, per germline. This CDR3 spans 13 amino acids. Trimming took 3 bases from V and 12 from J, leaving 14 bases between them. The CDR3 loop reads CATSDAGTQTQYF. CDR3 DNA: TGTGCCACCAGTGATGCCGGGACACAGACTCAGTACTTC.

CDR3 region: CASSWTARTDTQYF. CDR3 bases: TGTGCCAGCAGCTGGACGGCCCGCACAGATACGCAGTATTTT. This chain connects TRBV6-2 or TRBV6-3 to TRBJ2-3; no definite D call. V lost 6 bases to trimming and J lost 1 base, with 11 bases between them. The CDR3 is 14 residues long. Germline V gene data show CDR1 as MNHEY and CDR2 as SVGEGT.

The V call is TRBV6-5, the J call TRBJ2-7; 7 bases map to TRBD2. The CDR3 sequence is 11 residues long. CDR1 and CDR2 (germline): MNHEY, SVGAGI. Trimming at V came to 8 bases and at J to 7 bases, leaving 5 bases not matched to a gene. CDR3 bases: TGTGCCAGCCTGGGGGGGAAAGAGCAGTACTTC. Translated, it gives CASLGGKEQYF.

V is TRBV4-2 and J is TRBJ1-1; 7 nucleotides line up with TRBD1. The CDR3 consists of 15 residues. Germline values: CDR1 LGHNA, CDR2 YNFKEQ. V trimming: 3 bases; J trimming: 1 base; junction bases outside the gene matches: 5. The CDR3 DNA sequence: TGTGCCAGCAGCCATGAATACAGGGGGAACACTGAAGCTTTCTTT. It encodes CASSHEYRGNTEAFF.

This clonotype was detected a few times. The chain joins TRBV9 to TRBJ2-1, with 9 bases fitting TRBD2. The germline V gene has CDR1 SGDLS and CDR2 YYNGEE. The CDR3 length is 17 residues. The ends lost 4 bases at V and 6 bases at J; junction bases unmatched: 14. The chain's CDR3 is CASSPDLAGGPSNEQFF. In DNA form, the CDR3 reads TGTGCCAGCAGCCCAGACTTGGCGGGAGGGCCCAGCAATGAGCAGTTCTTC.

The chain employs TRBV10-3 and TRBJ2-7; 7 nucleotides match TRBD2. The CDR3 sequence is 15 residues long. With 0 bases clipped from V and 3 bases from J, the junction kept 5 bases outside the gene matches. Germline CDR1 ENHRY, CDR2 SYGVKD. CDR3 sequence: CAISESAGTNYEQYF. CDR3 sequence (DNA): TGTGCCATCAGTGAGTCGGCAGGGACTAACTACGAGCAGTACTTC.

V and J are TRBV5-1 and TRBJ1-1, with TRBD1 identical over 8 bases. There are 13 residues in the CDR3. Germline V gene lookup returns CDR1 SGHRS and CDR2 YFSETQ. The trim removed 5 bases at V and 6 bases at J, leaving 6 bases unmatched. The CDR3 nucleotides are TGCGCCAGCAGTAGGACAGGGAGCGCTGAAGCTTTCTTT. As protein: CASSRTGSAEAFF.

This clonotype was seen only a few times. The V call is TRBV7-2, the J call TRBJ2-7, with TRBD2 identical over 8 bases. This CDR3 has 16 amino acids. The V gene end was trimmed by 1 base and the J gene end by 0 bases; junction bases not matched to a gene: 5. Germline assignment: CDR1 SGHTA and CDR2 FQGNSA. CDR3: CASSLEGLAGSYEQYF. The CDR3 coding sequence is TGTGCCAGCAGCTTAGAAGGGCTAGCGGGCTCCTACGAGCAGTACTTC. The full variable domain, completed using reference TRBV7-2 and TRBJ2-7, is GAGVSQSPSNKVTEKGKDVELRCDPISGHTALYWYRQSLGQGLEFLIYFQGNSAPDKSGLPSDRFSAERTGGSVSTLTIQRTQQEDSAVYLCASSLEGLAGSYEQYFGPGTRLTVT.

This clonotype has a handful of counts. The V call is TRBV20-1, the J call TRBJ1-5; 7 positions match TRBD1. V was pared by 3 bases and J by 6 bases, with 5 bases of the junction left unmatched. Germline V gene data show CDR1 as DFQATT and CDR2 as SNEGSKA (reference sequence). The CDR3 extends over 13 amino acids. The CDR3 DNA is TGCAGTGCTAGTAGAGGGGGCGGTCAGCCCCAGCATTTT. Translating gives CSASRGGGQPQHF.

J is TRBJ2-7 and V is TRBV7-9; the D gene is possibly TRBD2 (5 bases). CDR3 length: 15 residues. V lost 0 bases and J 2 bases, leaving 11 bases between the germline ends. Germline V CDR1 and CDR2: SEHNR, FQNEAQ (reference sequence). DNA for the CDR3: TGTGCCAGCAGCTTAGCCATCTCGGGAACCTACGAGCAGTACTTC. Translated: CASSLAISGTYEQYF.

This clonotype was recorded at least ten times. This chain links TRBV7-7 with TRBJ2-1; 7 bases agree with TRBD2. This CDR3 has 16 residues. CDR1 and CDR2 (germline): SSHAT, FNYEAQ (reference sequence). V was pared by 6 bases and J by 0 bases, with 8 bases of the junction left unmatched. CDR3 nucleotide sequence: TGTGCCAGCAGTGAGACAGCGGGGAGCTCCTACAATGAGCAGTTCTTC. Translation: CASSETAGSSYNEQFF.

The rearrangement joins TRBV7-9 to TRBJ2-5; 9 bases line up with TRBD2. The CDR3 is 15 residues long. CDR1 and CDR2 (germline): SEHNR, FQNEAQ (reference sequence). V lost 9 bases, J lost 1 base, and 9 bases stayed unmatched. CDR3 residues: CASQVSGSAQETQYF. In DNA form, the CDR3 reads TGTGCCAGTCAGGTTAGCGGGAGCGCCCAAGAGACCCAGTACTTC.

The chain is built from TRBV12-3 or TRBV12-4 and TRBJ2-1; D is unclear. The CDR3 sequence is 11 residues long. The V and J ends lost 7 bases and 9 bases respectively, with 10 bases between them. This CDR3 is CASTVGGEQFF. The CDR3 bases are TGTGCCAGCACCGTGGGCGGTGAGCAGTTCTTC.

The rearrangement joins TRBV7-8 to TRBJ1-6; no reliable D call. Trimming took off 5 bases at V and 9 bases at J, with 14 bases between the two ends. CDR3 length: 14 residues. The germline CDR1 and CDR2 sequences are SGHVS and FQNEAQ. CDR3 nucleotides: TGTGCCAGCAGCCCTACTAAGCGCGGTTCACCCCTCCACTTT. Translating gives CASSPTKRGSPLHF.

DNA of the CDR3: TGCAGTGCCGCCCCCGGGGCCAGCGGGAGCAGTGAGCAGTTCTTC. It is translated as CSAAPGASGSSEQFF. The rearrangement links TRBV20-1 to TRBJ2-1, with TRBD2 identical over 8 bases. This CDR3 has 15 amino acids. Germline V lookup: CDR1 DFQATT, CDR2 SNEGSKA (reference sequence). V gave up 6 bases and J gave up 9 bases; unmatched junction bases: 16.

The sample holds a few counts of this clonotype. The rearrangement joins TRBV25-1 to TRBJ1-2; tentative D call: TRBD1 (5 bases). CDR1 is MGHDK, CDR2 SYGVNS, per germline. This CDR3 is built from 13 residues. The V end lost 1 base, the J end lost 4 bases, and 7 bases lay between the germline ends. CDR3 residues: CASSESGPYGYTF. Here the CDR3 DNA reads TGTGCCAGCAGTGAATCGGGACCCTATGGCTACACCTTC.

In its sample, this clonotype was seen many times. The chain has TRBV5-1 and TRBJ1-2; 8 positions match TRBD1. Per germline, CDR1 SGHRS and CDR2 YFSETQ. The ends lost 4 bases at V and 4 bases at J; junction bases unmatched: 9. This CDR3 comprises 15 residues. The CDR3 DNA is TGCGCCAGCAGCAGAAAATCAGGGGGCGCCTATGGCTACACCTTC. This sequence encodes CASSRKSGGAYGYTF.

The CDR3 is CASSSGSGRYNEQFF. CDR3 nucleotide sequence: TGTGCCAGCAGCTCCGGTAGCGGGAGGTACAATGAGCAGTTCTTC. The chain recombines TRBV7-6 with TRBJ2-1; TRBD2 aligns across 10 bases. The J segment lost 4 bases and the V segment lost 4 bases, leaving 4 bases of the junction unmatched. Germline values: CDR1 SGHVS, CDR2 FNYEAQ. The CDR3 consists of 15 residues.

This clonotype was detected only a few times. This chain links TRBV5-1 with TRBJ1-5; D is uncertain. The V gene's germline CDR1 is SGHRS and CDR2 YFSETQ. Trimming cost V 0 bases and J 4 bases, with 11 bases left between them. The CDR3 covers 15 residues. CDR3 residues: CASSLEAGLNQPQHF. DNA of the CDR3: TGCGCCAGCAGCTTGGAGGCGGGTTTAAATCAGCCCCAGCATTTT.

This clonotype has more than one count but fewer than ten. This chain uses TRBV5-6 with TRBJ1-6; D may be TRBD1 (6 bases). The length of the CDR3 is 14 residues. Germline lookup yields CDR1 SGHDT and CDR2 YYEEEE. Trimming cost V 2 bases and J 10 bases, with 13 bases left between them. DNA for the CDR3: TGTGCCAGCAGCTTACACAGGGCCGGCTCACCCCTCCACTTT. Translation: CASSLHRAGSPLHF.

The rearrangement uses TRBV4-1 and TRBJ1-1; TRBD1 matches at 7 bases. This CDR3 has 17 amino acids. V shed 3 bases and J 5 bases; nucleotides not matched to a gene: 15. Germline V gene data show CDR1 as MGHRA and CDR2 as YSYEKL. The DNA for the CDR3 is TGCGCCAGCAGCCATATCTTGGACAGGAGCTCGAGGACTGAAGCTTTCTTT. Translating it yields CASSHILDRSSRTEAFF.

The chain has TRBV12-3 or TRBV12-4 and TRBJ2-2; 8 bases are shared with TRBD2. CDR3 length: 17 amino acids. Trimming cost V 2 bases and J 2 bases; bases outside gene matches: 7. In nucleotides, the CDR3 is TGTGCCAGCAGTTTATATTCAGCGGGGGTTAACACCGGGGAGCTGTTTTTT. This codes for CASSLYSAGVNTGELFF.

This clonotype was counted only a few times. The chain joins TRBV4-1 to TRBJ1-2; 9 bases match TRBD1. The V segment lost 2 bases and the J segment 6 bases; nucleotides outside the gene matches: 4. The CDR3 runs to 14 residues. Germline assignment: CDR1 MGHRA and CDR2 YSYEKL. For the CDR3, the DNA is TGCGCCAGCAGCCAATGGACAGGGGACAATGGCTACACCTTC. Its protein is CASSQWTGDNGYTF.

The rearrangement uses TRBV20-1 and TRBJ2-1; unclear D gene. The CDR3 sequence is 11 residues long. Germline CDR1 reads DFQATT; CDR2 reads SNEGSKA (reference sequence). The V end was cut by 6 bases, the J end by 9 bases, with 12 bases between. Here the CDR3 DNA reads TGCAGTGCAAGACGACGGAGTGAGCAGTTCTTC. Translation gives CSARRRSEQFF.